The rows below give T cell receptor beta chains drawn from one sample of a study of CD8 T cells in Susac syndrome. TCRdb recomputed calls from the immunoSEQ multiplex PCR reads with MiXCR, one row per CDR3 protein. The sample has 120,000 or so distinct CDR3 sequences, roughly 94% seen once; the top ten hold 0.25% to 0.3%. The specimen sequenced was CD8+ T cells from PBMCs. These receptors all stem from a human donor with Susac syndrome. The CDR3 runs from the conserved cysteine through the conserved F or W. D genes are given only for firm matches. The size of a clone is reported for some rows only, either as once, few or many, or as a class for expanded clones.

v_gene	j_gene	d_gene	abundance	CDR3nt	CDR3aa
TRBV7-6	TRBJ2-3	TRBD2	NA	TGTGCCAGCAGCCCGGGGAGGGTGGAAACAGATACGCAGTATTTT	CASSPGRVETDTQYF
TRBV5-1	TRBJ1-1	NA	NA	TGCGCCAGCAGCCAAACAGGGAACACTGAAGCTTTCTTT	CASSQTGNTEAFF
TRBV15	TRBJ1-1	NA	NA	TGTGCCACCAGCAGAGATCGGAGCGACGAAGCTTTCTTT	CATSRDRSDEAFF
TRBV24-1	TRBJ2-1	NA	NA	TGTGCCACCAGTGATTTGACAGACAATGAGCAGTTCTTC	CATSDLTDNEQFF
TRBV4-3	TRBJ1-5	NA	NA	TGCGCCAGCAGCAAGGAGAACACCAATCAGCCCCAGCATTTT	CASSKENTNQPQHF
TRBV7-8	TRBJ2-5	TRBD2	NA	TGTGCCAGCAGCTTAGCGCGACTAGCGGGGAAAGAGACCCAGTACTTC	CASSLARLAGKETQYF
TRBV29-1	TRBJ1-2	TRBD1	NA	TGCAGCGTTGTTAGCGGACAGGGTGAAATCTATGGCTACACCTTC	CSVVSGQGEIYGYTF
TRBV9	TRBJ1-2	TRBD1	NA	TGTGCCAGCAGGACAGGGAGTGGCTACACCTTC	CASRTGSGYTF
TRBV6-5	TRBJ2-1	NA	NA	TGTGCCAGCAGCCGACCCTCCGCTGAGCAGTTCTTC	CASSRPSAEQFF
TRBV29-1	TRBJ2-7	TRBD1	once	TGCAGCGTTGGGGACAGGAGCTCCTACGAGCAGTACTTC	CSVGDRSSYEQYF
TRBV29-1	TRBJ2-1	NA	NA	TGCAGCGTTGAACTGGTGGGCAATGAGCAGTTCTTC	CSVELVGNEQFF
TRBV25-1	TRBJ1-6	TRBD1	NA	TGTGCCAGCGGGGGACAGGGTAATTCACCCCTCCACTTT	CASGGQGNSPLHF
TRBV20-1	TRBJ2-7	TRBD2	NA	TGCAGTGCTAGTCGCGCGGGGGGGGGCTACGAGCAGTACTTC	CSASRAGGGYEQYF
TRBV9	TRBJ2-7	NA	NA	TGTGCCAGCGGGACGTCGGGAGAGCAGTACTTC	CASGTSGEQYF
TRBV6-5	TRBJ1-2	NA	NA	TGTGCCAGCAGCCAGGCACGAACTAGCGGCTACACCTTC	CASSQARTSGYTF
TRBV9	TRBJ2-1	NA	NA	TGTGCCAGCAGCGTAGGCGGGGGCAGGACCTACAATGAGCAGTTCTTC	CASSVGGGRTYNEQFF
TRBV27	TRBJ1-1	NA	NA	TGTGCCAGCAGTTTAGCGGCGGGTTACACTGAAGCTTTCTTT	CASSLAAGYTEAFF
TRBV12-3/TRBV12-4	TRBJ1-5	NA	NA	TGTGCCAGCCAGGGCCCTTTCTATCAGCCCCAGCATTTT	CASQGPFYQPQHF
TRBV29-1	TRBJ2-4	NA	NA	TGCAGCGTTGAAGATCTGCAAAGACTAGCCAAAAACATTCAGTACTTC	CSVEDLQRLAKNIQYF
TRBV20-1	TRBJ1-2	TRBD1	NA	TGCAGTGCTAGAGAGTCCGGGACAGGGGGTCGTGGCTACACCTTC	CSARESGTGGRGYTF
TRBV9	TRBJ1-1	NA	NA	TGTGCCAGCAGCGTAGACGACCGGGACACTGAAGCTTTCTTT	CASSVDDRDTEAFF
TRBV11-2	TRBJ2-1	NA	NA	TGTGCCAGCAGACCAATTCCGACGGCGAGCTCCTACAATGAGCAGTTCTTC	CASRPIPTASSYNEQFF
TRBV29-1	TRBJ2-7	NA	NA	TGCAGCGCCTCCATGGGGGGCCTCAGCTCCTACGAGCAGTACTTC	CSASMGGLSSYEQYF
TRBV9	TRBJ2-3	NA	NA	TGTGCCAGCAGCGTAGGCGCTAGCAGGTTGTCGGATACGCAGTATTTT	CASSVGASRLSDTQYF
TRBV27	TRBJ1-6	NA	NA	TGTGCCAGCAGTTTAGGGCCGCCACCCCTCCACTTT	CASSLGPPPLHF
TRBV29-1	TRBJ2-3	TRBD1	NA	TGCAGCGTTGAGGGAGGCAGGGGGCCCCCATTGGATACGCAGTATTTT	CSVEGGRGPPLDTQYF
TRBV3-1	TRBJ2-7	TRBD2	NA	TGTGCCAGCAGCCAAGTATTAGCGGGGGGGACCTACGAGCAGTACTTC	CASSQVLAGGTYEQYF
TRBV29-1	TRBJ1-5	TRBD1	NA	TGCAGCGTGGGCGACAGGGAAGGAAGCAATCAGCCCCAGCATTTT	CSVGDREGSNQPQHF
TRBV20-1	TRBJ2-7	TRBD2	once	TGCAGTGCTAGAGATCGGGGGGTCTACGAGCAGTACTTC	CSARDRGVYEQYF
TRBV5-5	TRBJ2-6	NA	NA	TGTGCCAGCAGCTTGGGGCCGCCTGGGGCCAACGTCCTGACTTTC	CASSLGPPGANVLTF
TRBV20-1	TRBJ2-5	NA	NA	TGCAGTGCGAGGACTAAAGAGACCCAGTACTTC	CSARTKETQYF
TRBV7-8	TRBJ1-1	NA	NA	TGTGCCAGCAGCCTACGACAGCAGTACACTGAAGCTTTCTTT	CASSLRQQYTEAFF
TRBV20-1	TRBJ2-7	NA	few	TGCAGTGCTCGCACGTCGGGGAGCTCCTACGAGCAGTACTTC	CSARTSGSSYEQYF
TRBV7-9	TRBJ2-7	NA	NA	TGTGCCAGCAGCTTGTTGGACAAGGACTACGAGCAGTACTTC	CASSLLDKDYEQYF
TRBV20-1	TRBJ2-1	NA	NA	TGCAGTGCTAGAGATCCCCTTTTGTCAGCCGAGCAGTTCTTC	CSARDPLLSAEQFF
TRBV9	TRBJ1-3	TRBD1	once	TGTGCCAGCAGCGTCGGGACAGGGTCGGACACCATATATTTT	CASSVGTGSDTIYF
TRBV7-9	TRBJ2-5	NA	once	TGTGCCAGCAGTCTCGAAGGCAGGGTCTCCCTAGTGACCCAGTACTTC	CASSLEGRVSLVTQYF
TRBV6-1	TRBJ2-3	TRBD2	NA	TGTGCCAGCAGCGAACCGGGACTAGCGGACCGCACAGATACGCAGTATTTT	CASSEPGLADRTDTQYF
TRBV9	TRBJ1-2	NA	NA	TGTGCCAGCAGCGTATGGGCGGCTGGTGGGGGGCAGGATTATGGCTACACCTTC	CASSVWAAGGGQDYGYTF
TRBV9	TRBJ1-2	TRBD1	NA	TGTGCCAGCAGCGTAGATGGGACAGGGTGGGATGGCTACACCTTC	CASSVDGTGWDGYTF
TRBV9	TRBJ1-5	NA	NA	TGTGCCAGCAGCGTAGATTCGGGGGATCAGCCCCAGCATTTT	CASSVDSGDQPQHF
TRBV9	TRBJ1-2	TRBD1	once	TGTGCCAGCACCAAAGGCGATAGGGACAGGATCCGGGATGGCTACACCTTC	CASTKGDRDRIRDGYTF
TRBV29-1	TRBJ2-1	NA	NA	TGCAGCGTTGGTGTTAATGAGCAGTTCTTC	CSVGVNEQFF
TRBV4-1	TRBJ2-1	TRBD1	NA	TGCGCCAGCAGCCAAGCGGACAGGGAGGATGAGCAGTTCTTC	CASSQADREDEQFF
TRBV4-3	TRBJ2-3	NA	NA	TGCGCCAGCAGCCAAGAGGGCCTTCTGGCAAGCACAGATACGCAGTATTTT	CASSQEGLLASTDTQYF
TRBV3-1	TRBJ2-2	TRBD2	NA	TGTGCCAGCCAACCGGGGGGATCCTTTCTCGGCCTGTTTTTT	CASQPGGSFLGLFF
TRBV20-1	TRBJ1-6	TRBD1	NA	TGCAGTGCTAGCCCTACAGGGGGCTATAATTCACCCCTCCACTTT	CSASPTGGYNSPLHF
TRBV6-5	TRBJ1-5	TRBD1	NA	TGTGCCAGCAGGAGCAGGGGGCGGGTGAATCAGCCCCAGCATTTT	CASRSRGRVNQPQHF
TRBV9	TRBJ2-7	NA	NA	TGTGCCAGCAGCCCGGGACGGAACTACGAGCAGTACTTC	CASSPGRNYEQYF
TRBV19	TRBJ1-1	NA	NA	TGTGCCAGTAGTACAAACCAGGGGCCGGGGGTCACTGAAGCTTTCTTT	CASSTNQGPGVTEAFF
TRBV20-1	TRBJ2-7	TRBD1	NA	TGCAGTGCTAGTGACAGGGCCTACGAGCAGTACTTC	CSASDRAYEQYF
TRBV7-9	TRBJ2-7	NA	NA	TGTGCCAGCAGCTTAGCGCCCGCCGAGCAGTACTTC	CASSLAPAEQYF
TRBV19	TRBJ2-3	NA	NA	TGTGCCAGTAGTAGTAGCCTGAGGACAACGGATCCGCAGTATTTT	CASSSSLRTTDPQYF
TRBV27	TRBJ2-7	NA	once	TGTGCCAGCAGTGATACCGGGAATTCTTACGAGCAGTACTTC	CASSDTGNSYEQYF